Presented here are 12 T cell receptor beta chains from one specimen sequenced in a study of T cells after yellow fever vaccination. MiXCR was run by TCRdb on the 5' RACE reads, yielding one entry per CDR3 protein. The profile shows hundreds of thousands of distinct CDR3 sequences, 4.1% of them singletons. Source: PBMCs, taken 5 days after the yellow fever booster vaccination. These receptors were obtained from a man aged 18 to 30 who received the YFV17D yellow fever vaccine.

This clonotype showed up many times. The chain is built from TRBV6-7 and TRBJ1-2; D unclear. TRBV6-7 belongs to the ORF category, with a function that is uncertain. Trimming left V 10 bases short and J 8 bases short, with 20 bases between. CDR3 length: 13 residues. The CDR3 nucleotides are TGTGCCATCCCATGTGAGGTCCTAGAGGGCTACACCTTC. Protein: CAIPCEVLEGYTF.

The V gene is TRBV5-8, the J gene TRBJ2-3, with 8 nucleotides matching TRBD2. Germline-derived CDR1 and CDR2 are SGHTS and YDEGEE. The CDR3 totals 15 residues. Trimming cost V 4 bases and J 2 bases; bases outside gene matches: 6. The CDR3 loop is CASSVEAGATDTQYF. Written as DNA, the CDR3 is TGTGCCAGCAGCGTAGAAGCGGGAGCCACAGATACGCAGTATTTT.

This clonotype was seen ten or more times. This sequence joins TRBV6-5 and TRBJ1-2; 8 nucleotides match TRBD1. CDR1 and CDR2 (germline): MNHEY, SVGAGI. The trim removed 5 bases at V and 5 bases at J, leaving 4 bases unmatched. The CDR3 covers 13 residues. CDR3 region: CASSEQGAYGYTF. The CDR3 region has the DNA TGTGCCAGCAGTGAGCAGGGGGCTTATGGCTACACCTTC.

The genes are TRBV3-1 and TRBJ2-5; 7 bases match TRBD1. This CDR3 has 15 amino acids. Germline V gives CDR1 LGHDT, CDR2 YNNKEL (reference sequence). The ends lost 2 bases at V and 5 bases at J; junction bases unmatched: 8. The CDR3 protein is CASSQRTGWGETQYF. The DNA for the CDR3 is TGTGCCAGCAGCCAACGGACAGGCTGGGGGGAGACCCAGTACTTC.

This chain uses TRBV7-9 with TRBJ2-7, with TRBD2 as a possible D gene (6 bases). Germline CDR1 is SEHNR and CDR2 is FQNEAQ (reference sequence). Trimming shortened V by 5 bases and J by 6 bases, and 14 bases separated the two germline ends. This CDR3 region has 13 residues. The CDR3 reads CASSAGFSSEQYV. For the CDR3, the DNA is TGTGCCAGCAGCGCGGGGTTTAGCTCCGAGCAGTACGTC.

This clonotype was seen many times. The chain has TRBV6-2 or TRBV6-3 and TRBJ1-2; TRBD1 agrees at 7 bases. The CDR3 contains 18 residues. The V and J ends lost 0 bases and 2 bases, in that order; junction bases with no gene match: 12. CDR1 is MNHEY and CDR2 is SVGEGT in the germline V gene. CDR3 residues: CASSYSAGDSTPNYGYTF. Here the CDR3 DNA reads TGTGCCAGCAGTTACTCCGCAGGGGACAGTACACCGAACTATGGCTACACCTTC.

This clonotype was seen a few times. This chain uses TRBV7-2 with TRBJ2-3; the match to TRBD2 covers 8 bases. The trim removed 5 bases at V and 9 bases at J, leaving 25 bases unmatched. CDR1 is SGHTA, CDR2 FQGNSA, per germline. The CDR3 runs 19 residues. CDR3 in DNA: TGTGCCAGCAGCCCGGGGTTCCGGGGGGGACGGAGGAAGGGTTCGACGCAGTATTTT. This sequence encodes CASSPGFRGGRRKGSTQYF. The full variable domain, in which reference TRBV7-2 and TRBJ2-3 provide the parts outside the CDR3, is GAGVSQSPSNKVTEKGKDVELRCDPISGHTALYWYRQSLGQGLEFLIYFQGNSAPDKSGLPSDRFSAERTGGSVSTLTIQRTQQEDSAVYLCASSPGFRGGRRKGSTQYFGPGTRLTVL.

This clonotype has just a few counts. V usage is TRBV4-1 and J usage is TRBJ2-1; D is perhaps TRBD2 (5 bases). The CDR3 is made up of 16 amino acids. The germline CDR1 and CDR2 sequences are MGHRA and YSYEKL. With 1 base removed from V and 6 bases from J, the gap between germline ends came to 16 bases. CDR3 sequence reads: CASSQVWIGVFNEQFF. The CDR3, as DNA: TGCGCCAGCAGCCAAGTTTGGATCGGGGTTTTCAATGAGCAGTTCTTC.

This clonotype was seen at least ten times. The V and J genes are TRBV3-1 and TRBJ2-3; D unresolved. This CDR3 is 15 amino acids long. The V gene's germline CDR1 is LGHDT and CDR2 YNNKEL (reference sequence). The ends were cut back, 4 bases at V and 6 bases at J, with 17 bases in the middle. CDR3 DNA sequence: TGTGCCAGCAGCCGAAACTCTGGGATTCCGGATACGCAGTATTTT. This encodes CASSRNSGIPDTQYF.

This clonotype was picked up many times. The rearrangement links TRBV5-5 to TRBJ2-1; D is uncertain. The CDR3 runs 12 residues. Trimming pared 0 bases from V and 9 bases from J, leaving 7 bases between. Germline-derived CDR1 and CDR2 are SGHKS and YYEKEE (reference sequence). This chain's CDR3 is CASSLVQIEQFF. The CDR3 DNA reads TGTGCCAGCAGCTTGGTTCAGATTGAGCAGTTCTTC.

This clonotype was seen a handful of times. This chain uses TRBV29-1 with TRBJ2-5; TRBD2 agrees at 9 bases. V shed 5 bases and J 2 bases; nucleotides not matched to a gene: 12. CDR3 length equals 16 residues. Germline V gives CDR1 SQVTM, CDR2 ANQGSEA. CDR3 nucleotide sequence: TGCAGCGTTAAGGGCCGGCGGGGGGGCTCTCAAGAGACCCAGTACTTC. It yields the protein CSVKGRRGGSQETQYF.

This sequence joins TRBV7-3 and TRBJ1-3; 8 bases are shared with TRBD1. The CDR3 totals 16 residues. CDR1 and CDR2 (germline): SGHTA, FQGTGA. Trimming at V came to 5 bases and at J to 1 base, leaving 7 bases not matched to a gene. The CDR3 DNA reads as TGTGCCAGCAGCGAACAGGGGGGCTCTTCTGGAAACACCATATATTTT. Its protein product is CASSEQGGSSGNTIYF.